The next 10 T cell receptor beta chains were all read from a single sample in a study of blood T cell repertoires in COVID-19. Repertoires were generated with immunoSEQ multiplex PCR, while TCRdb's copy carries only in-frame clones and drops some. Of about 200,000 clones listed, 70% to 90% were seen once; the top ten hold 4.5% to 5%. The sequenced material came from peripheral blood. The receptors here all came from a woman older than 75 with acute or convalescent COVID-19.

V is TRBV29-1 and J is TRBJ2-3; weak D call: TRBD1 (5 bases). Germline CDR1 reads SQVTM; CDR2 reads ANQGSEA. CDR3 length: 14 amino acids. With 4 bases removed from V and 3 bases from J, the gap between germline ends came to 14 bases. CDR3 DNA: TGCAGCGTTGGGGTCACAGGAAATACAGATACGCAGTATTTT. Translated: CSVGVTGNTDTQYF.

J is TRBJ1-5 and V is TRBV27, with TRBD1 matching 7 bases. The V and J ends lost 5 bases and 2 bases, in that order; junction bases with no gene match: 6. Germline V gene lookup returns CDR1 MNHEY and CDR2 SMNVEV (reference sequence). The CDR3 consists of 15 residues. The CDR3 DNA reads TGTGCCAGCAGTCTAGAGGGGGCCGGCAATCAGCCCCAGCATTTT. The encoded protein is CASSLEGAGNQPQHF.

This clone was seen only once. The CDR3 is CASSLEAGIYEQYF. The CDR3 bases are TGCGCCAGCAGCTTGGAGGCAGGGATCTACGAGCAGTACTTC. The rearrangement links TRBV5-1 to TRBJ2-7; a possible D gene is TRBD1 (5 bases). This CDR3 is 14 amino acids long. V lost 0 bases to trimming and J lost 3 bases, with 10 bases between them. Germline loops: CDR1 SGHRS, CDR2 YFSETQ. Full variable domain (missing parts from reference TRBV5-1 and TRBJ2-7): KAGVTQTPRYLIKTRGQQVTLSCSPISGHRSVSWYQQTPGQGLQFLFEYFSETQRNKGNFPGRFSGRQFSNSRSEMNVSTLELGDSALYLCASSLEAGIYEQYFGPGTRLTVT.

This chain uses TRBV19 with TRBJ1-2, with D possibly TRBD1 on 5 matching bases. The V and J ends lost 5 bases and 6 bases respectively, with 10 bases between them. The CDR3 is 12 amino acids. CDR1 LNHDA and CDR2 SQIVND come from the germline V gene (reference sequence). The CDR3 spells CASSAWGDGYTF. CDR3 sequence (DNA): TGTGCCAGTAGTGCTTGGGGGGATGGCTACACCTTC.

This clone has just a few counts. The chain joins TRBV5-1 to TRBJ1-1, with 11 positions matching TRBD1. Trimming removed 3 bases from V and 2 bases from J; junction bases left unmatched: 3. This CDR3 has 15 residues. Germline CDR1 is SGHRS and CDR2 is YFSETQ. DNA for the CDR3: TGCGCCAGCAGCTCGGGACAGGGGGTTAACACTGAAGCTTTCTTT. As protein: CASSSGQGVNTEAFF.

The genes are TRBV6-5 and TRBJ1-6; 9 positions agree with TRBD1. V lost 6 bases to trimming and J lost 10 bases; unmatched junction nucleotides: 4. The germline CDR1 and CDR2 sequences are MNHEY and SVGAGI. The CDR3 totals 13 residues. CDR3 loop: CASRLDRGSPLHF. The CDR3 nucleotides read TGTGCCAGCAGGCTGGACAGGGGATCACCCCTCCACTTT.

V gene TRBV19 combines with J gene TRBJ1-1; a weak D match, TRBD1 (5 bases). The CDR3 contains 15 residues. Between the trimmed V and J ends, which lost 3 bases and 1 base, there was a span of 12 bases. CDR1 is LNHDA and CDR2 is SQIVND in the germline V gene (reference sequence). CDR3 bases: TGTGCCAGTAGTATCATGGGGCTAGAGAACACTGAAGCTTTCTTT. It translates to CASSIMGLENTEAFF.

V gene TRBV5-1 combines with J gene TRBJ2-2; 7 bases agree with TRBD1. Germline lookup yields CDR1 SGHRS and CDR2 YFSETQ. The V gene end was trimmed by 4 bases and the J gene end by 1 base; junction bases not matched to a gene: 4. CDR3 length: 15 residues. The CDR3 is CASSPQGKNTGELFF. DNA for the CDR3: TGCGCCAGCAGCCCACAGGGGAAGAACACCGGGGAGCTGTTTTTT.

The sample holds one count of this clone. The chain carries TRBV2 and TRBJ2-3; possibly TRBD2 for D (5 bases). Germline CDR1 reads SNHLY; CDR2 reads FYNNEI. Trimming removed 4 bases from V and 2 bases from J, with 13 bases in between. This CDR3 contains 15 residues. The CDR3 loop reads CASSAQGGPTDTQYF. The CDR3 DNA is TGTGCCAGCAGTGCTCAAGGAGGACCCACAGATACGCAGTATTTT. The full variable domain, with the rest looked up from reference TRBV2 and TRBJ2-3, is EPEVTQTPSHQVTQMGQEVILRCVPISNHLYFYWYRQILGQKVEFLVSFYNNEISEKSEIFDDQFSVERPDGSNFTLKIRSTKLEDSAMYFCASSAQGGPTDTQYFGPGTRLTVL.

The V call is TRBV7-9, the J call TRBJ1-3; possibly TRBD1 for D (5 bases). The CDR3 covers 15 residues. V shed 0 bases and J shed 2 bases, with 8 bases lying between them. Germline V gene lookup returns CDR1 SEHNR and CDR2 FQNEAQ (reference sequence). The CDR3 coding sequence is TGTGCCAGCAGCTTAGCGGGGGGGACTGGAAACACCATATATTTT. Its protein product is CASSLAGGTGNTIYF.